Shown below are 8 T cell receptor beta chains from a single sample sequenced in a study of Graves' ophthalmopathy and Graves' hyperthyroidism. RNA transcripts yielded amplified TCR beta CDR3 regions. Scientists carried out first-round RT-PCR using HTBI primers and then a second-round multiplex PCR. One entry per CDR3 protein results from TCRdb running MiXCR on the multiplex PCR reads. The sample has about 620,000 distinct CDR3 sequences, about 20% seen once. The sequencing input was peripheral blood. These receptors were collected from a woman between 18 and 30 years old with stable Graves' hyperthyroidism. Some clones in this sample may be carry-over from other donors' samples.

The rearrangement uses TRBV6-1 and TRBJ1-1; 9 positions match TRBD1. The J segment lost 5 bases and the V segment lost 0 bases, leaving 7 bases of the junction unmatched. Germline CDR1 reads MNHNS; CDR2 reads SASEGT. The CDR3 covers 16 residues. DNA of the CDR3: TGTGCCAGCAGTGAAGCGTGGGGACAGGGTAGAACTGAAGCTTTCTTT. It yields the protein CASSEAWGQGRTEAFF.

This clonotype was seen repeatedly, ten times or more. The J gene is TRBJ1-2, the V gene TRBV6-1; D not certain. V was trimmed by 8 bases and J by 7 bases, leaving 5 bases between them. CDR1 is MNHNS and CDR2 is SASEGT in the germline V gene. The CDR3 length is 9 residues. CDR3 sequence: CASGIGYTF. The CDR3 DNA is TGTGCCAGCGGGATTGGCTACACCTTC.

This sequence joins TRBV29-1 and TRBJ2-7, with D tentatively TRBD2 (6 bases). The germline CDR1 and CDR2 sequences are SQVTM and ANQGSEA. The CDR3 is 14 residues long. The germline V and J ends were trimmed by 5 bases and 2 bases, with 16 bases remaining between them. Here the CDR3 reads CSVLLSGHTYEQYF. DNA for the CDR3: TGCAGCGTTTTACTTAGCGGCCATACCTACGAGCAGTACTTC.

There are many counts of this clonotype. This CDR3 reads CASTLSMRRGRTEAFF. The CDR3 DNA reads TGTGCCAGCACCCTTAGCATGCGCAGGGGGCGAACTGAAGCTTTCTTT. J is TRBJ1-1 and V is TRBV12-3 or TRBV12-4; 8 bases are shared with TRBD1. After removal of 7 bases from V and 5 bases from J, the junction contained 15 bases not matched to a gene. This CDR3 comprises 16 residues.

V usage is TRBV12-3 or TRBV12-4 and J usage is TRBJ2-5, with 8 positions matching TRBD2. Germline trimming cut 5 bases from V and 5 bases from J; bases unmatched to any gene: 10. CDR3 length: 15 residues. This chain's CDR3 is CASSRPGLGGETQYF. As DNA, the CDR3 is TGTGCCAGCAGTCGCCCGGGACTAGGAGGGGAGACCCAGTACTTC.

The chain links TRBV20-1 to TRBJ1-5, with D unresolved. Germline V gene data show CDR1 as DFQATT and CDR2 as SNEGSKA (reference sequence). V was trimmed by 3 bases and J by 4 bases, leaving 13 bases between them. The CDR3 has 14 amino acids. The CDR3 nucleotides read TGCAGTGCTAGGACGACCGGCAGGAATCAGCCCCAGCATTTT. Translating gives CSARTTGRNQPQHF.

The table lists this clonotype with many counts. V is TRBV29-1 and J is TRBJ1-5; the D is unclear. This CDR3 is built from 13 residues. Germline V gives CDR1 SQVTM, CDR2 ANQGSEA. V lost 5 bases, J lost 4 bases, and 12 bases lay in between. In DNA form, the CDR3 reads TGCAGCGTTAGGGCCTCCCTTAATCAGCCCCAGCATTTT. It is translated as CSVRASLNQPQHF.

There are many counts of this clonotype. This CDR3 reads CASEFLEGQGARPPTQPQHF. CDR3 nucleotide sequence: TGTGCCAGCGAATTTTTAGAGGGACAGGGGGCAAGGCCCCCAACCCAGCCCCAGCATTTT. The chain has TRBV28 and TRBJ1-5, with 12 nucleotides matching TRBD1. The CDR3 is 20 amino acids. The germline CDR1 and CDR2 sequences are MDHEN and SYDVKM. The ends lost 8 bases at V and 7 bases at J; junction bases unmatched: 24.